This TCR beta chain was sequenced during a study of blood T cells in healthy people across ages. Study results and caveats: Aged donors had fewer naive CD4+ cells and lower diversity than long-lived donors. The study found TCR beta diversity correlated strongly with naive T cell percentage.

Trimming removed 9 bases from V and 8 bases from J, with 19 bases in between. From germline, CDR1 is SGHTA and CDR2 FQGNSA. The CDR3 has 14 residues. This clonotype occurred a few times. Its antigen is still unknown. With each sample, at least 6 micrograms of total RNA were extracted. Sample-barcoded 5' priming and a J-beta primer mix drove a second PCR of 7 to 11 cycles. In TCRdb, the 5' RACE reads were re-called with MiXCR into one record per CDR3 protein. Of around 870,000 distinct CDR3 sequences in the sample, 25% to 30% are singletons; the top ten hold 17%. The V and J genes are TRBV7-2 and TRBJ2-2, with D unresolved. This sequence was found in a woman aged 80 or over in good health. Input material: blood. CDR3 in amino acids: CASTTGSAWGELFF. CDR3 coding DNA: TGTGCCAGTACTACCGGGTCCGCTTGGGGGGAGCTGTTTTTT.